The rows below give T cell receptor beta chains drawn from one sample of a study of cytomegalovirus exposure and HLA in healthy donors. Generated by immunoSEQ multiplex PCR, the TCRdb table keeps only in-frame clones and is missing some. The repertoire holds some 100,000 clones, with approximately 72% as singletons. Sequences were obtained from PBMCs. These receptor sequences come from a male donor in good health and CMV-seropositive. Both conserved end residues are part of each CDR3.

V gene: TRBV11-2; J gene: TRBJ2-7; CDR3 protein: CASSQGTGTAYEQYF
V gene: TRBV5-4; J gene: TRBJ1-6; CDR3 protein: CASSLGGGGVGNSPLHF
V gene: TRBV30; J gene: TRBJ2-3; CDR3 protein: CAWASDTSSTDTQYF
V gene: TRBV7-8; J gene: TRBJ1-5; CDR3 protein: CASSDRAEMNQPQHF
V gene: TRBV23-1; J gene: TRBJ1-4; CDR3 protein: CASSQSRPGPYNEKLFF
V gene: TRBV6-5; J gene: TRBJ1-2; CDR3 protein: CASISYYGYTF
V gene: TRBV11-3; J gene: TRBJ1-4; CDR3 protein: CASSRGRRPNEKLFF
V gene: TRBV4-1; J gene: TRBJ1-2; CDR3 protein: CASSHPGQGSFGGYTF
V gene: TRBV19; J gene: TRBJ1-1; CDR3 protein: CASSNPGVNTEAFF
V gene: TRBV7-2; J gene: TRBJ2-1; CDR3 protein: CASSLGGGRHNEQFF
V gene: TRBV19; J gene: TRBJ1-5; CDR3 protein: CASSIKGGGLYVGQPQHF
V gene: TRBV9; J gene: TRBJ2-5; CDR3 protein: CASSAGGAEETQYF
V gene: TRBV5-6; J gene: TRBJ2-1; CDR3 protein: CASSLGQLNEQFF
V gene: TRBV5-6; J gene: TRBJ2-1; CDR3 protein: CASSTLGSGQGADEQFF
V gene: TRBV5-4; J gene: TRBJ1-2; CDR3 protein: CASSLRRGDGYTF
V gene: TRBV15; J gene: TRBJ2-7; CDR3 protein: CATSTRHPSYEQYF
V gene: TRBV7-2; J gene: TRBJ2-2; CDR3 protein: CASSPWRQNTGELFF
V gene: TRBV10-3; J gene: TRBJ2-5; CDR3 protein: CAISDGTSSETQYF
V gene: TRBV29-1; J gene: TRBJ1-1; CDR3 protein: CSVEDQLFEAFF
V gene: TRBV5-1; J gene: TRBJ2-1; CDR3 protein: CASSLRLAGGYNEQFF
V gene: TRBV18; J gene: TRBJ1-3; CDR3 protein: CASSPPSVSGNTIYF
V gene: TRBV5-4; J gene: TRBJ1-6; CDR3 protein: CASSLAPNRGIRGTLHF
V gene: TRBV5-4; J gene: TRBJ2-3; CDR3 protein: CASSLGGAGIPDTQYF
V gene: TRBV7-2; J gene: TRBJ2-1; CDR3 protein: CASSQQAGARNEQFF
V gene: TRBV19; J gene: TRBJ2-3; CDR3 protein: CASSAGGTTDTQYF
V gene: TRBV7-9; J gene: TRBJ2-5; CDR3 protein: CASSFAQGQETQYF
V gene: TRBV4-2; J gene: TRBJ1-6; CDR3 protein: CASSNSPGQTSVSYNSPLHF
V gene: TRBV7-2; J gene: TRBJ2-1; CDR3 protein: CASSLGYRYNEQFF
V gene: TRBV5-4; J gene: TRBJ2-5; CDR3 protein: CASSYNPGQKETQYF
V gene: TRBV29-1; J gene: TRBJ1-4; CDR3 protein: CSVLTGTNEKLFF
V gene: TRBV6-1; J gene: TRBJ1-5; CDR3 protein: CASTDYSNQPQHF
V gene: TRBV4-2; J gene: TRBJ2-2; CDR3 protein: CASSQQVAGVAGELFF
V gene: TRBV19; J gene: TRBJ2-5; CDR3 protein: CASSHIGQGWETQYF
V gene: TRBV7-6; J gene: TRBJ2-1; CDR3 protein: CASSLTGEIAYNEQFF
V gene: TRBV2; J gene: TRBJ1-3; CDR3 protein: CASTRQRTSGNTIYF
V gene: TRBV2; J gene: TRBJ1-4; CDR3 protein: CASSFLTDFATNEKLFF
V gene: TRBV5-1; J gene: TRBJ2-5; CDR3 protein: CASSLNPTGGGETQYF
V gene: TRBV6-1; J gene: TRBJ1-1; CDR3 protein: CASSADRGDTEAFF
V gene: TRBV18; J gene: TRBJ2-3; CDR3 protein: CASSPLASGGTDTQYF
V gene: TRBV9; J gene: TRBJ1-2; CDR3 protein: CASSVRSGYTF
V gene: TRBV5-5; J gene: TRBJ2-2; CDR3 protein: CASSLGVSSTGELFF
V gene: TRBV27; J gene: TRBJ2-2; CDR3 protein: CASRKQLNTGELFF
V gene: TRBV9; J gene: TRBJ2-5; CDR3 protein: CASSVASREETQYF
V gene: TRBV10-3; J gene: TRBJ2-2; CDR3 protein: CAIRPGQGVTGELFF
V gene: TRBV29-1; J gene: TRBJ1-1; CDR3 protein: CSVELQGKNTEAFF
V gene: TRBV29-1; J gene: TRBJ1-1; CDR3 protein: CSVDTAYSEAFF
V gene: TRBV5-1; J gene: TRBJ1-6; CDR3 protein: CASSSVGSRDSPLHF
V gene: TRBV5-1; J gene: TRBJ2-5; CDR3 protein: CASSLDQRGGGETQYF
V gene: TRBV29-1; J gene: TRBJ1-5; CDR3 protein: CSAATGGGQPQHF
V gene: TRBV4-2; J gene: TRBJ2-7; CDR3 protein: CASSQDLRAHRNYEQYF
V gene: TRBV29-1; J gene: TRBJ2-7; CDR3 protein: CGARDSHYEQYF
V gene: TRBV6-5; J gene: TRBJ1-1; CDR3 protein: CASSYSADTEAFF
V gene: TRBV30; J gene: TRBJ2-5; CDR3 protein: CAWSVFGTSGGKTQYF
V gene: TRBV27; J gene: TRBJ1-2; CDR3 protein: CASSLTFTGGYGYTF
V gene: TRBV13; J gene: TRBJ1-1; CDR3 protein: CASSLGGTRGRIEAFF